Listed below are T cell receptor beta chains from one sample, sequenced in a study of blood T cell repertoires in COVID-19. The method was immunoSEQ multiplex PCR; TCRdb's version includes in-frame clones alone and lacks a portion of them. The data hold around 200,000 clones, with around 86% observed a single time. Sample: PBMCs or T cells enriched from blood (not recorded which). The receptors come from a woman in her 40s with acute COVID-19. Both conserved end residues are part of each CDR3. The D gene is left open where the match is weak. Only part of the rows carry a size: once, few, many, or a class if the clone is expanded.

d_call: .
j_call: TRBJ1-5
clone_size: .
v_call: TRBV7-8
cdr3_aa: CASSHTVGENQPQHF
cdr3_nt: TGTGCCAGCAGTCATACGGTGGGAGAGAATCAGCCCCAGCATTTT

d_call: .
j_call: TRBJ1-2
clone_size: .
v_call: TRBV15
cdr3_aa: CATSRVDSAHGYTF
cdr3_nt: TGTGCCACCAGCAGAGTGGACAGTGCCCATGGCTACACCTTC

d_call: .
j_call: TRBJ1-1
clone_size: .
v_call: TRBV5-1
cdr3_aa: CASTEGFGSEAFF
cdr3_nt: TGCGCCAGCACGGAGGGGTTCGGGTCTGAAGCTTTCTTT

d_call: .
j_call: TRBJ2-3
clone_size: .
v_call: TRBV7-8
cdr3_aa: CASTHKFEDTQYF
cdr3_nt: TGTGCCAGCACCCACAAATTCGAAGATACGCAGTATTTT

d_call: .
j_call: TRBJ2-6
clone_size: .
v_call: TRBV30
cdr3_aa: CAWETGLYSGANVLTF
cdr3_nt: TGTGCCTGGGAAACAGGACTATACTCTGGGGCCAACGTCCTGACTTTC

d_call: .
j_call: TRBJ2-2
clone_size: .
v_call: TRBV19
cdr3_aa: CASSTPADTGELFF
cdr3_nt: TGTGCCAGTAGTACCCCCGCGGACACCGGGGAGCTGTTTTTT

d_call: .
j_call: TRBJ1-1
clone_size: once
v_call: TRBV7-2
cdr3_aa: CASSGQLNTEAFF
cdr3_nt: TGTGCCAGCAGCGGACAGTTGAACACTGAAGCTTTCTTT

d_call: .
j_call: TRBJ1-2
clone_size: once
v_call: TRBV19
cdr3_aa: CASSGRGYGYTF
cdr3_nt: TGTGCCAGTAGCGGCAGGGGCTATGGCTACACCTTC

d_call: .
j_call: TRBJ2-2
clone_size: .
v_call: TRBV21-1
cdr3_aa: CASSKGQNTGELFF
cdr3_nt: TGTGCCAGCAGCAAGGGACAGAACACCGGGGAGCTGTTTTTT

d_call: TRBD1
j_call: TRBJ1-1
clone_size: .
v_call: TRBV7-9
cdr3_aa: CASSPQGIEAFF
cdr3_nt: TGTGCCAGCAGCCCACAGGGGATTGAAGCTTTCTTT

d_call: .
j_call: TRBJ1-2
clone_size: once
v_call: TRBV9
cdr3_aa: CASSGAGGAIYGYTF
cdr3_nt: TGTGCCAGCAGCGGCGCGGGAGGGGCAATCTATGGCTACACCTTC

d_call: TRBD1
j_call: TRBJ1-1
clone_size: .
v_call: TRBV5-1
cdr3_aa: CASSSLLRQGAISHPPEAFF
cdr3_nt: TGCGCCAGCAGCTCACTACTTCGACAGGGGGCGATTTCCCACCCCCCTGAAGCTTTCTTT

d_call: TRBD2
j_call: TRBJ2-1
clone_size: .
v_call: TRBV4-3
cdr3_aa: CASSRAGLAGGPLFNEQFF
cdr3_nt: TGCGCCAGCAGCCGAGCGGGGCTAGCGGGGGGGCCCTTATTCAATGAGCAGTTCTTC

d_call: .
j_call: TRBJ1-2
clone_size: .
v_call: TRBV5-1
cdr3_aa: CASSLIPKDMNGYTF
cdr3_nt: TGCGCCAGCAGCTTGATTCCGAAAGACATGAATGGCTACACCTTC

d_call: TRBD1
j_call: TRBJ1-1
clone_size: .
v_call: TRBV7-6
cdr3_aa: CASSYEFPGGYTEAFF
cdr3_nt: TGTGCCAGCAGCTACGAATTTCCAGGGGGCTACACTGAAGCTTTCTTT

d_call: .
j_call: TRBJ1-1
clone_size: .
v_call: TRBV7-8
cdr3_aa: CASSLNGLGGFGHAEAFF
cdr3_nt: TGTGCCAGCAGCTTAAATGGTCTAGGAGGGTTCGGGCACGCTGAAGCTTTCTTT

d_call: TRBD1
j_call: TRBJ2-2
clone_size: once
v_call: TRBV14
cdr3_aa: CASSLVQGATGELFF
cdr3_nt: TGTGCCAGCAGCCTCGTACAGGGGGCCACCGGGGAGCTGTTTTTT

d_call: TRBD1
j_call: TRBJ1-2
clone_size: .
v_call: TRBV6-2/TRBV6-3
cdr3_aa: CASSSAGTGEHYGYTF
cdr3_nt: TGTGCCAGCAGTTCGGCCGGGACAGGGGAACACTATGGCTACACCTTC

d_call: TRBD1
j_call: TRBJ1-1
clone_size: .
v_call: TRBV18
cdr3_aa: CASSPKGQEAFF
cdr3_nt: TGTGCCAGCTCACCCAAGGGACAGGAAGCTTTCTTT

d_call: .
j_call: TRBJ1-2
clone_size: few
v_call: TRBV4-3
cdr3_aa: CASSQDLQGPNYGYTF
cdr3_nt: TGCGCCAGCAGCCAAGATTTGCAGGGGCCGAACTATGGCTACACCTTC

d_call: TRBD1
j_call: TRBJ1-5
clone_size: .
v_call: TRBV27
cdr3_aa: CASSSGQGYQPQHF
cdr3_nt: TGTGCCAGCAGTTCGGGACAGGGATATCAGCCCCAGCATTTT

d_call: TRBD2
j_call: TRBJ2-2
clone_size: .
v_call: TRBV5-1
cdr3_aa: CASSFLSGGAAGELFF
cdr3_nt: TGCGCCAGCAGCTTCTTAAGCGGGGGGGCCGCCGGGGAGCTGTTTTTT

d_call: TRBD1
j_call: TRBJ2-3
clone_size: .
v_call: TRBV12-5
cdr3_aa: CASGATGAAGDTQYF
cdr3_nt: TGTGCTAGTGGAGCAACAGGGGCCGCGGGAGATACGCAGTATTTT

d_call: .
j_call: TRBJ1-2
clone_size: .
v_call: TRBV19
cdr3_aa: CASRPAWGGRIPYGYTF
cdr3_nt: TGTGCCAGTAGACCTGCTTGGGGGGGTCGCATCCCCTATGGCTACACCTTC

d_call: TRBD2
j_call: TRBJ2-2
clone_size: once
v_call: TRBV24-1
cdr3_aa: CATSDFAGTSGGANTGELFF
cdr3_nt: TGTGCCACCAGTGATTTCGCCGGGACTAGCGGGGGGGCGAACACCGGGGAGCTGTTTTTT

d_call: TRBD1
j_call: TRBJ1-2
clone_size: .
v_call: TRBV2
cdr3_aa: CASSDTPPGQGLGYTF
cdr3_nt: TGTGCCAGCAGTGACACCCCTCCGGGACAGGGTTTGGGCTACACCTTC